Listed here are 14 T cell receptor beta chains from one sample, sequenced in a study of cytomegalovirus exposure and HLA in healthy donors. The PCR had 60 Vbeta and 13 Jbeta primers. Using immunoSEQ multiplex PCR, the repertoire was profiled, and TCRdb retains in-frame clones only, with some absent. The sample totals over 75,000 clones; its top ten clones hold just over 5.5%. Sequencing was carried out using PBMCs. The receptors come from a girl between 5 and 17 years old in good health and CMV-seropositive.

Written as DNA, the CDR3 is TGCAGCGTGATCTTAGCGGCTCCGAACACCGGGGAGCTGTTTTTT. Its protein product is CSVILAAPNTGELFF. V gene TRBV29-1 combines with J gene TRBJ2-2, with D tentatively TRBD2 (6 bases). The V gene lost 6 bases and the J gene lost 0 bases, with 14 bases spanning the gap. This CDR3 comprises 15 residues. Germline V CDR1 and CDR2: SQVTM, ANQGSEA.

The V and J genes are TRBV9 and TRBJ1-5; TRBD1 matches 10 bases. This CDR3 has 14 residues. After removal of 3 bases from V and 6 bases from J, the junction contained 3 bases not matched to a gene. CDR1 SGDLS and CDR2 YYNGEE come from the germline V gene. CDR3: CASSAWDRGQPQHF. CDR3 sequence (DNA): TGTGCCAGCAGCGCCTGGGACAGGGGTCAGCCCCAGCATTTT.

J is TRBJ1-2 and V is TRBV2, with 10 bases fitting TRBD1. Per germline, CDR1 SNHLY and CDR2 FYNNEI. After removal of 4 bases from V and 8 bases from J, the junction contained 7 bases not matched to a gene. CDR3 size: 14 residues. The DNA of the CDR3 is TGTGCCAGCAGTGCCGGGACAGGGGTGGAAGGCTACACCTTC. Translating gives CASSAGTGVEGYTF.

The chain combines TRBV5-6 with TRBJ1-1; D not certain. CDR1 is SGHDT, CDR2 YYEEEE, per germline. This CDR3 spans 13 amino acids. With 0 bases removed from V and 1 base from J, the gap between germline ends came to 4 bases. CDR3 amino acids: CASSLGRNTEAFF. The CDR3 nucleotides read TGTGCCAGCAGCTTGGGCAGGAACACTGAAGCTTTCTTT.

J is TRBJ2-5 and V is TRBV13; TRBD2 aligns across 9 bases. The V gene end was trimmed by 5 bases and the J gene end by 2 bases; junction bases not matched to a gene: 9. The V gene's germline CDR1 is PRHDT and CDR2 FYEKMQ (reference sequence). The CDR3 contains 16 residues. The DNA of the CDR3 is TGTGCCAGCAGCACGCGGGGGGGTGTAACACAAGAGACCCAGTACTTC. This gives the protein CASSTRGGVTQETQYF.

This chain uses TRBV7-9 with TRBJ1-5, with no clear D. There are 15 residues in the CDR3. Germline V lookup: CDR1 SEHNR, CDR2 FQNEAQ (reference sequence). Between the trimmed V and J ends, which lost 1 base and 0 bases, there was a span of 7 bases. The CDR3 reads CASSLGPFSNQPQHF. The CDR3 region has the DNA TGTGCCAGCAGCTTAGGGCCGTTTAGCAATCAGCCCCAGCATTTT.

This chain joins TRBV10-1 and TRBJ2-2, with 7 nucleotides matching TRBD1. The V gene's germline CDR1 is WNHNN and CDR2 SYGVQD (reference sequence). V gave up 10 bases and J gave up 0 bases; unmatched junction bases: 2. This CDR3 spans 13 amino acids. The CDR3 bases are TGCGCCACCGGACAGGCGAACACCGGGGAGCTGTTTTTT. Protein product: CATGQANTGELFF.

This chain connects TRBV9 to TRBJ1-1; tentative D call: TRBD1 (6 bases). The CDR3 totals 15 residues. The V end lost 4 bases, the J end lost 3 bases, and 16 bases lay between the germline ends. The germline CDR1 and CDR2 sequences are SGDLS and YYNGEE. The CDR3 sequence is CASSPRTEIYTEAFF. Written as DNA, the CDR3 is TGTGCCAGCAGCCCCCGGACAGAGATTTACACTGAAGCTTTCTTT.

This chain uses TRBV18 with TRBJ1-5; 8 nucleotides match TRBD1. This CDR3 comprises 14 residues. V lost 6 bases, J lost 0 bases, and 1 base stayed unmatched. Germline CDR1 is KGHSH and CDR2 is LQKENI. Here the CDR3 DNA reads TGTGCCAGCTCGACAGGGGTTAGCAATCAGCCCCAGCATTTT. This encodes CASSTGVSNQPQHF.

The V call is TRBV6-1, the J call TRBJ1-5; D gene uncertain. The CDR3 contains 14 residues. Trimming cost V 4 bases and J 1 base, with 8 bases left between them. Per germline, CDR1 MNHNS and CDR2 SASEGT. The CDR3 reads CASSVQSSNQPQHF. CDR3 sequence (DNA): TGTGCCAGCAGTGTACAGTCAAGCAATCAGCCCCAGCATTTT.

In the case of this clone: Other nucleotide sequences in the sample specify the same CDR3. The genes are TRBV18 and TRBJ1-4; unclear D gene. Germline V CDR1 and CDR2: KGHSH, LQKENI. V was shortened by 2 bases and J by 0 bases, with 7 bases between the two germline ends. The CDR3 is 15 amino acids. CDR3 protein: CASSPTVATNEKLFF. Written as DNA, the CDR3 is TGTGCCAGCTCACCAACAGTCGCAACTAATGAAAAACTGTTTTTT. Filled out from reference TRBV18 and TRBJ1-4, the complete variable domain reads NAGVMQNPRHLVRRRGQEARLRCSPMKGHSHVYWYRQLPEEGLKFMVYLQKENIIDESGMPKERFSAEFPKEGPSILRIQQVVRGDSAAYFCASSPTVATNEKLFFGSGTQLSVL.

As concerns this clone: Because it lacks the conserved phenylalanine or tryptophan at the end, this CDR3 is likely a read error. DNA for the CDR3: TGCGCCAGCAGCCAAGACCCGGGGGGGTACACTGAAGCTTTCCTT. Its translation is CASSQDPGGYTEAFL. The chain couples TRBV4-1 to TRBJ1-1, with TRBD1 as a possible D gene (5 bases). With 0 bases removed from V and 3 bases from J, the gap between germline ends came to 11 bases. The CDR3 is made up of 15 amino acids. Germline CDR1 reads MGHRA; CDR2 reads YSYEKL.

In regard to this clone: This same CDR3 is encoded by further DNA sequences in the sample. The gene calls are TRBV6-5 and TRBJ2-3; D might be TRBD2 (6 bases). The CDR3 runs 13 residues. The V gene's germline CDR1 is MNHEY and CDR2 SVGAGI. V shed 6 bases and J shed 1 base, with 8 bases lying between them. Here the CDR3 DNA reads TGTGCCAGCAGCCGCGGGGGCACAGATACGCAGTATTTT. Translation gives CASSRGGTDTQYF.

The rearrangement links TRBV29-1 to TRBJ1-2; tentatively, D is TRBD1 (5 bases). Germline assignment: CDR1 SQVTM and CDR2 ANQGSEA. The CDR3 runs 11 residues. Trimming took 4 bases from V and 4 from J, leaving 7 bases between them. The CDR3 loop reads CSVVDSYGYTF. CDR3 DNA sequence: TGCAGCGTTGTAGACAGCTATGGCTACACCTTC.